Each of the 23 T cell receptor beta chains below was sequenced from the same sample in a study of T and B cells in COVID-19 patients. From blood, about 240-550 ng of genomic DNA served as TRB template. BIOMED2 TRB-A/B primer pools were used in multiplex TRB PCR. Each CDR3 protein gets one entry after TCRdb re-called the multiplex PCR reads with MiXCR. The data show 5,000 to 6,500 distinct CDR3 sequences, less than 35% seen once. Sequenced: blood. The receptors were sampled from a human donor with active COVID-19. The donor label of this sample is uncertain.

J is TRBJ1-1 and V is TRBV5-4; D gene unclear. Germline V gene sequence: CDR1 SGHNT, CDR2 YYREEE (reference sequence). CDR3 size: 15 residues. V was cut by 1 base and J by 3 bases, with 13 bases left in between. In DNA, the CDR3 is TGTGCCAGCAGCTTGAAAAGGGTAGGCGACACTGAAGCTTTCTTT. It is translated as CASSLKRVGDTEAFF.

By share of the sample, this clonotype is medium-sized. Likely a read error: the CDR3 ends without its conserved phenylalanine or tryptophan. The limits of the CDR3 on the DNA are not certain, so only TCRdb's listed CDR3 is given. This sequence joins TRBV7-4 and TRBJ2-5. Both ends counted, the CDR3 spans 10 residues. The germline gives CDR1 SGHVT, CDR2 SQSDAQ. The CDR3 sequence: CASNREVQTA.

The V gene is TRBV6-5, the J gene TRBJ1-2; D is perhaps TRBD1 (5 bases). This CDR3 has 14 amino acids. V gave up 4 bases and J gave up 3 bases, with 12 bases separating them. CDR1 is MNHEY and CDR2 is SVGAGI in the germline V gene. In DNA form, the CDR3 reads TGTGCCAGCAGTTGGGGGGGGGGAGACTATGGCTACACCTTC. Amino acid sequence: CASSWGGGDYGYTF.

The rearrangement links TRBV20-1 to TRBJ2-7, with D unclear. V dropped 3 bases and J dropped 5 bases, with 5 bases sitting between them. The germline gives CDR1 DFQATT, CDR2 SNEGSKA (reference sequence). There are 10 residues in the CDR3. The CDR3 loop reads CSASKNEQYF. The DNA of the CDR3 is TGCAGTGCTAGTAAAAACGAGCAGTACTTC.

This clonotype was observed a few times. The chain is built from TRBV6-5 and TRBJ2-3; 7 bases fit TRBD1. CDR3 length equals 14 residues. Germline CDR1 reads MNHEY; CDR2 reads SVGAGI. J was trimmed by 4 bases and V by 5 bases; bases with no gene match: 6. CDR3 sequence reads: CASSGRQGPDTQYF. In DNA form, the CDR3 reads TGTGCCAGCAGTGGCCGACAGGGCCCAGATACGCAGTATTTT.

CDR3 sequence (DNA): TGTGCCAGCACCAGCGGACAGGGGGCTGAAGCTTTCTTT. Translation gives CASTSGQGAEAFF. The rearrangement uses TRBV6-1 and TRBJ1-1; 10 bases line up with TRBD1. CDR3 length: 13 amino acids. V lost 7 bases, J lost 6 bases, and 5 bases stayed unmatched. CDR1 and CDR2 (germline): MNHNS, SASEGT.

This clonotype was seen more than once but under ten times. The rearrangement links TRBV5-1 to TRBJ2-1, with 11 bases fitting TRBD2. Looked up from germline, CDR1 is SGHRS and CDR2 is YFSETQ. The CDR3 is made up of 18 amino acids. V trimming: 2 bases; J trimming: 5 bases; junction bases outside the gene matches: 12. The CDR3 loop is CASSFPPRGTSGDNEQFF. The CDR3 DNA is TGCGCCAGCAGCTTTCCCCCCCGGGGGACTAGCGGCGACAATGAGCAGTTCTTC.

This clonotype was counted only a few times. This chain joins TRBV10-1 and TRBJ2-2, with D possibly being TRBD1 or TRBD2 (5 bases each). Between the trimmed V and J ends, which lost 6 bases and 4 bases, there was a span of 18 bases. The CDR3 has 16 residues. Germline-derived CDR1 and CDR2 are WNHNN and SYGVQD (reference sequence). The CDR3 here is CASSHKRTGATGELFF. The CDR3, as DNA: TGCGCCAGCAGCCACAAGCGGACTGGGGCCACCGGGGAGCTGTTTTTT.

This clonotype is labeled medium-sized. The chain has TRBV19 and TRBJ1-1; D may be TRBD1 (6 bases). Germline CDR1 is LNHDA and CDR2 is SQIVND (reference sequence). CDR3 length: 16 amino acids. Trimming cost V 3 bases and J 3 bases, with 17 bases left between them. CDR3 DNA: TGTGCCAGTAGTATCCTGAGGGGACAAGGCTACACTGAAGCTTTCTTT. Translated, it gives CASSILRGQGYTEAFF.

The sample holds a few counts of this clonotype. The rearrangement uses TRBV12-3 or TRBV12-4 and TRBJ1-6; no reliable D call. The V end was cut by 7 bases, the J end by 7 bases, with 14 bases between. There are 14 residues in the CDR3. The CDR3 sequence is CASTWARGNSPLHF. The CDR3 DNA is TGTGCCAGCACCTGGGCCCGGGGAAATTCACCCCTCCACTTT.

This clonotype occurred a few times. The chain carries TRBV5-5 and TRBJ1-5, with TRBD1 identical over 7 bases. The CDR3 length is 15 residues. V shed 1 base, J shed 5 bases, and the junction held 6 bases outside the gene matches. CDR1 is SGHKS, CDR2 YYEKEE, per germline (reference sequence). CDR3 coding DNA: TGTGCCAGCAGCTTGACCGGGACAGCAGATCAGCCCCAGCATTTT. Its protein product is CASSLTGTADQPQHF.

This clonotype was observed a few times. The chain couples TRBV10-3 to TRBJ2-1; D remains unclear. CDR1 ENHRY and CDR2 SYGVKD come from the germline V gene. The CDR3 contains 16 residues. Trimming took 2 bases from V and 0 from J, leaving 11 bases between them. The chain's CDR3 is CAISERVNNSYNEQFF. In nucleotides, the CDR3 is TGTGCCATCAGTGAGAGGGTCAACAACTCCTACAATGAGCAGTTCTTC.

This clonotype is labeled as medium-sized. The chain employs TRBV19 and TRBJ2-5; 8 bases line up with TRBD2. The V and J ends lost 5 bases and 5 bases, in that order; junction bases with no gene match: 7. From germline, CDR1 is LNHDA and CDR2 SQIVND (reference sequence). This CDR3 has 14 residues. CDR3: CASSPGTREETQYF. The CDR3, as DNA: TGTGCCAGTAGTCCCGGGACTAGAGAGGAGACCCAGTACTTC.

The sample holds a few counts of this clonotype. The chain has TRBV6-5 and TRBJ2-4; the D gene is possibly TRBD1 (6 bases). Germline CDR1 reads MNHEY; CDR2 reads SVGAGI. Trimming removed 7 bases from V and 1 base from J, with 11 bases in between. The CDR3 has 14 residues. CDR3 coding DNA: TGTGCCAGCAAACAGGGAGTGGCCAAAAACATTCAGTACTTC. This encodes CASKQGVAKNIQYF.

CDR3 DNA sequence: TGTGCCAGCAGTTACCGGGACTATACGTACGAGCAGTACTTC. Protein: CASSYRDYTYEQYF. The chain carries TRBV6-2 or TRBV6-3 and TRBJ2-7; 7 bases are shared with TRBD2. Trimming removed 2 bases from V and 4 bases from J; junction bases left unmatched: 5. The CDR3 sequence is 14 residues long. CDR1 is MNHEY and CDR2 is SVGEGT in the germline V gene.

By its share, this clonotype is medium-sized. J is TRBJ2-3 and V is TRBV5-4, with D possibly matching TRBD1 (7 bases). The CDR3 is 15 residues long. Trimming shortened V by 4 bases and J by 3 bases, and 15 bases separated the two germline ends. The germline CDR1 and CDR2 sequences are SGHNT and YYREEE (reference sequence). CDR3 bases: TGTGCCAGCAGCCAGGGGGGACTCAAGACAGATACGCAGTATTTT. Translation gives CASSQGGLKTDTQYF.

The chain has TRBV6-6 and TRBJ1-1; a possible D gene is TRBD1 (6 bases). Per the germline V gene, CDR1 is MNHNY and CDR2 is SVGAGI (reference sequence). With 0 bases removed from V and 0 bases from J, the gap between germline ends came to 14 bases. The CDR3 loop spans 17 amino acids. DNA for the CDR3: TGTGCCAGCAGTTACTCGGGTAGGGGGTACGTGAACACTGAAGCTTTCTTT. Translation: CASSYSGRGYVNTEAFF.

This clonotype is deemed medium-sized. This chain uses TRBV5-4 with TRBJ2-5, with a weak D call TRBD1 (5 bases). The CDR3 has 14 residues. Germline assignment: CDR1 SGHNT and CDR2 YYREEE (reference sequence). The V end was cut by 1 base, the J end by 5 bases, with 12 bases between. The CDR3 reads CASSLQDRWETQYF. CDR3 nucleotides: TGTGCCAGCAGCTTGCAAGACAGATGGGAGACCCAGTACTTC.

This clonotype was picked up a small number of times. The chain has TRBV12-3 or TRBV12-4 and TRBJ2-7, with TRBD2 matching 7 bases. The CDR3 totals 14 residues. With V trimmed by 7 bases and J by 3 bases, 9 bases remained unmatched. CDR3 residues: CASTVGGVVYEQYF. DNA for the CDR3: TGTGCCAGCACCGTGGGGGGGGTCGTCTACGAGCAGTACTTC.

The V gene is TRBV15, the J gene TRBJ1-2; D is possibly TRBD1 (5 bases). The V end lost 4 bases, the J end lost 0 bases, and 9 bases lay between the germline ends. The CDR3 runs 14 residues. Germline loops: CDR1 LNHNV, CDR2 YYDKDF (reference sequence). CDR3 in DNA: TGTGCCACCAGCAATGGCAGGGCTAACTATGGCTACACCTTC. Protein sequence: CATSNGRANYGYTF.

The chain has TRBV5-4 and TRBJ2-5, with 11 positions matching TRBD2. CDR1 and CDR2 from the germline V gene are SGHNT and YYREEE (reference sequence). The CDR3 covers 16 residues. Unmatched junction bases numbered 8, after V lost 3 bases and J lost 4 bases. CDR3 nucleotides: TGTGCCAGCAGCTCCCCGCTAGCGGGAGGCGGAGAGACCCAGTACTTC. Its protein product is CASSSPLAGGGETQYF.

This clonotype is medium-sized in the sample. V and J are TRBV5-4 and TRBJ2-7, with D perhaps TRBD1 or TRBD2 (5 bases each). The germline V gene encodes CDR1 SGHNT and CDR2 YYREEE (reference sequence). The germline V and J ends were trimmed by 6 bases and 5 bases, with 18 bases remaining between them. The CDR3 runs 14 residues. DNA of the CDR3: TGTGCCAGCAACCGGGACCCTTCTGTCGACGAGCAGTACTTC. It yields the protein CASNRDPSVDEQYF.

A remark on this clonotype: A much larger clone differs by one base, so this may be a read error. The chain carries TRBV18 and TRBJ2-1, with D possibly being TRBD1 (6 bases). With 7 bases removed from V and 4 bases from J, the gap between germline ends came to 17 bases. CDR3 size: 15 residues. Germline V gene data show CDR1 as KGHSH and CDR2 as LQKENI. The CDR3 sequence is CASCLVAGAYNEQFF. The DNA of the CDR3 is TGTGCCAGCTGCCTAGTGGCAGGGGCGTACAATGAGCAGTTCTTC.